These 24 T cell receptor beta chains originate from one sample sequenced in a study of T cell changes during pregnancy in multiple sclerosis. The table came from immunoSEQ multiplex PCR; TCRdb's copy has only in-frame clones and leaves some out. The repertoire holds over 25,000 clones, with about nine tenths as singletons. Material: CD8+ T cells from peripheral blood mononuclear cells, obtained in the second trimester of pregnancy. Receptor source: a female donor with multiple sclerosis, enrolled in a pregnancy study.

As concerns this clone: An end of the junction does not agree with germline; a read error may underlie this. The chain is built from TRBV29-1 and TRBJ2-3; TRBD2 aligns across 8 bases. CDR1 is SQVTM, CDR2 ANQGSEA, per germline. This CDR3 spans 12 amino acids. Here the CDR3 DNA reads TGCACCGTTAGCGGGGCCAGAGATACGCAGTATTTT. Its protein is CTVSGARDTQYF.

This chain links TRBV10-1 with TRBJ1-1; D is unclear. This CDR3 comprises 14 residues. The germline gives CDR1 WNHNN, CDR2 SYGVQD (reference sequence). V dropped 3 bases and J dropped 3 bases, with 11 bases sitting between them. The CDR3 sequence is CASSDVGSDTEAFF. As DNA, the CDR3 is TGCGCCAGCAGTGACGTGGGCTCGGACACTGAAGCTTTCTTT.

CDR3 nucleotides: TGCAGCGTTGCGAGCGTATCAGATACGCAGTATTTT. Amino acids: CSVASVSDTQYF. The chain uses TRBV29-1 and TRBJ2-3; D gene unclear. CDR1 is SQVTM, CDR2 ANQGSEA, per germline. The CDR3 has 12 amino acids. V gave up 4 bases and J gave up 4 bases, with 9 bases separating them.

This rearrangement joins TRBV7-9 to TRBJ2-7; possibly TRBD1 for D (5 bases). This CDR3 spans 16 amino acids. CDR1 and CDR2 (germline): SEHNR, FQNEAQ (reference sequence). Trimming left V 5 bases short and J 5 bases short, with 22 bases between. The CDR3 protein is CASSPTLLGRVNEQYF. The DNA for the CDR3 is TGTGCCAGCAGCCCCACCCTTCTGGGCAGGGTTAACGAGCAGTACTTC.

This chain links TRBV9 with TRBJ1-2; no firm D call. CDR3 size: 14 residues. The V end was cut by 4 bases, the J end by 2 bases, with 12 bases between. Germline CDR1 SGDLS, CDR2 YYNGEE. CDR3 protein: CASSPNTANYGYTF. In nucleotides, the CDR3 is TGTGCCAGCAGCCCCAACACAGCAAACTATGGCTACACCTTC.

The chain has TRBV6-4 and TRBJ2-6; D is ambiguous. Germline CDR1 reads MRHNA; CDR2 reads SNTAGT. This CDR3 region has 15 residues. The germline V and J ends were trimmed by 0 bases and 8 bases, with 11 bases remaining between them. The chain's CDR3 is CASSDSWSTPNVLTF. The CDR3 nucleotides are TGTGCCAGCAGTGACTCGTGGAGTACGCCCAACGTCCTGACTTTC.

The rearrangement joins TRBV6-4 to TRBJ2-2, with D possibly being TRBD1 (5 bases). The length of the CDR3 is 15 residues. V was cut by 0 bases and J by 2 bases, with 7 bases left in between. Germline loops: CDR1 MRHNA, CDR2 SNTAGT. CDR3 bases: TGTGCCAGCAGTGACTCGGACAAAAACACCGGGGAGCTGTTTTTT. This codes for CASSDSDKNTGELFF.

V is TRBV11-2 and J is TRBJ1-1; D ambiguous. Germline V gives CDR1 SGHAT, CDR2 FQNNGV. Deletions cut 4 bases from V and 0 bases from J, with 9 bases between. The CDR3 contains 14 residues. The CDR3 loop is CASSSPPMNTEAFF. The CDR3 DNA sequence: TGTGCCAGCAGCTCCCCCCCCATGAACACTGAAGCTTTCTTT.

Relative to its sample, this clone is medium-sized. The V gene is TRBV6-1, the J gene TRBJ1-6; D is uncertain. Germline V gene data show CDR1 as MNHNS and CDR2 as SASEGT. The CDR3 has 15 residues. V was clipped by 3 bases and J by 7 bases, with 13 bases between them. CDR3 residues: CASSESPGDNSPLHF. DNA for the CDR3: TGTGCCAGCAGTGAGTCACCGGGTGACAATTCACCCCTCCACTTT.

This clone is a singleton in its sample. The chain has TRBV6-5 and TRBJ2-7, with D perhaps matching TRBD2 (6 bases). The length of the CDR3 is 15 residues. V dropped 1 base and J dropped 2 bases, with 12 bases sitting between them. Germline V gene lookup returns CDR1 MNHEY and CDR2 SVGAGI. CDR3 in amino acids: CASSYLGGGTYEQYF. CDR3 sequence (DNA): TGTGCCAGCAGTTACTTGGGGGGTGGAACCTACGAGCAGTACTTC.

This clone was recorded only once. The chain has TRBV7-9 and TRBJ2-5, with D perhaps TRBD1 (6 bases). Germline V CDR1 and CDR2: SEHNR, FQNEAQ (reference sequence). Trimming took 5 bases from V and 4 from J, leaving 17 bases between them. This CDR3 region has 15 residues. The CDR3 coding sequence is TGTGCCAGCAGCACGCCGGGACACAGAGGAGAGACCCAGTACTTC. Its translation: CASSTPGHRGETQYF.

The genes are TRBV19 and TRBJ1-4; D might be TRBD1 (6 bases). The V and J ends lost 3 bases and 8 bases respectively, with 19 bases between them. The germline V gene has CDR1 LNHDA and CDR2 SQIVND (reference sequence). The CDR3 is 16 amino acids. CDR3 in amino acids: CASSIVRGYGREKLFF. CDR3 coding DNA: TGTGCCAGTAGTATTGTTAGGGGGTATGGCAGAGAAAAACTGTTTTTT.

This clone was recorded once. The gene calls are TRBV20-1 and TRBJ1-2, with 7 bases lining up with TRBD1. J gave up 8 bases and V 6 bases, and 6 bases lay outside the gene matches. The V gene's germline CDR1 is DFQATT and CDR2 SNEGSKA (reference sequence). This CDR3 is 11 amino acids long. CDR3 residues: CSARGLRGYTF. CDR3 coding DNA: TGCAGTGCCAGGGGGTTGAGAGGCTACACCTTC.

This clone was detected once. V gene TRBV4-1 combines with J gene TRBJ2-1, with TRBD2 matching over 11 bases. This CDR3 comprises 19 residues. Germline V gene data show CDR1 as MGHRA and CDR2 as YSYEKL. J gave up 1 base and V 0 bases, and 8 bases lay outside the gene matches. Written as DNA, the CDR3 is TGCGCCAGCAGCCAAGATAGCGCTAGCGGGGGGCTATCCTACAATGAGCAGTTCTTC. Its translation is CASSQDSASGGLSYNEQFF.

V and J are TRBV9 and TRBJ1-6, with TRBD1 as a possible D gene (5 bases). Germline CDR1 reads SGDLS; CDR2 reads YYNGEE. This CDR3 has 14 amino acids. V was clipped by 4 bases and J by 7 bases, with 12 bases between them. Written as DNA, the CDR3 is TGTGCCAGCAGCCCAGGGTCTTCGAATTCACCCCTCCACTTT. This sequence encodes CASSPGSSNSPLHF.

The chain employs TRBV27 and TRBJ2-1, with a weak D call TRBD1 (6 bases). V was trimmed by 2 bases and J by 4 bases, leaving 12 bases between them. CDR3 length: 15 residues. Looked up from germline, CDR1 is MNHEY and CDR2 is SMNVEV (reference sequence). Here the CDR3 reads CASSLTTGLYNEQFF. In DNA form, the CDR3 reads TGTGCCAGCAGTTTAACGACAGGCTTATACAATGAGCAGTTCTTC.

CDR3 DNA: TGTGCCAGACCTGAACAGGGTCTCTCTGGAAACACCATATATTTT. As protein: CARPEQGLSGNTIYF. This chain joins TRBV6-1 and TRBJ1-3; TRBD1 is a possible D gene (6 bases). CDR3 size: 15 residues. With 9 bases removed from V and 0 bases from J, the gap between germline ends came to 15 bases. The germline V gene has CDR1 MNHNS and CDR2 SASEGT.

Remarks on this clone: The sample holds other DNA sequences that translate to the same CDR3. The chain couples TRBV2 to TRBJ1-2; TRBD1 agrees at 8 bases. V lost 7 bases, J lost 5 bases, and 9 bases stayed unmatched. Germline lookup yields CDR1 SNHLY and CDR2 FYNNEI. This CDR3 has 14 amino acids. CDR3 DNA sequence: TGTGCCAGCAATGAGCCAGGGGGCGGGTATGGCTACACCTTC. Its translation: CASNEPGGGYGYTF.

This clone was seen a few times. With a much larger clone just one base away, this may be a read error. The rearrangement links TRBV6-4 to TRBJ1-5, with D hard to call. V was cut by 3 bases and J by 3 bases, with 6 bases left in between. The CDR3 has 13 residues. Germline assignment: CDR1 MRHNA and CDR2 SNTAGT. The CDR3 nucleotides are TGTGCCAGCAGTGAGAACACCAATCAGCCCCAGCATTTT. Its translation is CASSENTNQPQHF.

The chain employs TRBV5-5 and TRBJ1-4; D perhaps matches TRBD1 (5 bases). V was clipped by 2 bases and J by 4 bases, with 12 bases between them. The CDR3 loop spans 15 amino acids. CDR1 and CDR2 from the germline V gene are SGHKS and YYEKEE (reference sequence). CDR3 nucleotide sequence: TGTGCCAGCAGCTTCGTGTGGGGGGTTAATGAAAAACTGTTTTTT. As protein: CASSFVWGVNEKLFF.

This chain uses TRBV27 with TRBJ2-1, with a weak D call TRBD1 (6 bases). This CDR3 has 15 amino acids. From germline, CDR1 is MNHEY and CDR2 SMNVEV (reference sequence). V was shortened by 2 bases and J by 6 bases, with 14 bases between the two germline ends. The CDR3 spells CASSLGRGERNEQFF. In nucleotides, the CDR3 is TGTGCCAGCAGTTTAGGCAGGGGAGAGCGCAATGAGCAGTTCTTC.

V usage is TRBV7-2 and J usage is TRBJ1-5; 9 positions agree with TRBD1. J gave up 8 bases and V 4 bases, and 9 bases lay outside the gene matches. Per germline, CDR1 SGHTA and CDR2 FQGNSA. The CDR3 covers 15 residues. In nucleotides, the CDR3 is TGTGCCAGCAGCTCGCCCGGGACAGGGTTTGAGCCCCAGCATTTT. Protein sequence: CASSSPGTGFEPQHF.

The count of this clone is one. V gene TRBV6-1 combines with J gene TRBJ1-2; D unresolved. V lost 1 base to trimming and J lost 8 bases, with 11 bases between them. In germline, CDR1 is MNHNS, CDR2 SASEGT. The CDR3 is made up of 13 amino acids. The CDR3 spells CASSEVRPGGYTF. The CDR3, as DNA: TGTGCCAGCAGTGAAGTCAGGCCGGGGGGCTACACCTTC.

The CDR3 nucleotides are TGTGCCAGCAGCTTCACCCGGCTGGCGGGGGTCTCCTACAATGAGCAGTTCTTC. Protein: CASSFTRLAGVSYNEQFF. The rearrangement uses TRBV7-9 and TRBJ2-1; TRBD2 matches 7 bases. Germline trimming cut 3 bases from V and 0 bases from J; bases unmatched to any gene: 11. The CDR3 consists of 18 residues. CDR1 and CDR2 from the germline V gene are SEHNR and FQNEAQ (reference sequence). The whole variable domain, remainder taken from reference TRBV7-9 and TRBJ2-1, is DTGVSQNPRHKITKRGQNVTFRCDPISEHNRLYWYRQTLGQGPEFLTYFQNEAQLEKSRLLSDRFSAERPKGSFSTLEIQRTEQGDSAMYLCASSFTRLAGVSYNEQFFGPGTRLTVL.